These 10 T cell receptor beta chains came from one sample sequenced in a study of immune evolution from preneoplasia to lung adenocarcinoma. Produced via immunoSEQ multiplex PCR; TCRdb's table is partial and in-frame only. The repertoire holds about 4,300 clones, with 74% as singletons. Sequenced input: FFPE adjacent normal lung tissue. The receptor set was obtained from a person aged 55-85 years with lung adenocarcinoma.

The table lists this clone with a count of one. The chain has TRBV6-5 and TRBJ2-1; TRBD2 matches 7 bases. The CDR3 length is 14 residues. Losses at the gene ends were 4 bases for V and 10 bases for J; bases not matched to a gene: 10. Germline CDR1 reads MNHEY; CDR2 reads SVGAGI. The CDR3 DNA follows: TGTGCCAGCAGTTCCCTCCAGCGGGGAGGGGAGCAGTTCTTC. Translating it yields CASSSLQRGGEQFF.

The V gene is TRBV9, the J gene TRBJ2-2; D gene unclear. V lost 4 bases, J lost 7 bases, and 14 bases lay in between. Germline CDR1 reads SGDLS; CDR2 reads YYNGEE. The CDR3 is 14 residues long. The CDR3 nucleotides are TGTGCCAGCAGCCCCCCCCCGGGTAACGGGGAGCTGTTTTTT. Protein sequence: CASSPPPGNGELFF. Together with reference TRBV9 and TRBJ2-2, the CDR3 gives the full variable domain: DSGVTQTPKHLITATGQRVTLRCSPRSGDLSVYWYQQSLDQGLQFLIQYYNGEERAKGNILERFSAQQFPDLHSELNLSSLELGDSALYFCASSPPPGNGELFFGEGSRLTVL.

The chain couples TRBV7-2 to TRBJ1-1, with D perhaps matching TRBD1 (6 bases). The CDR3 contains 13 residues. The V and J ends lost 6 bases and 2 bases respectively, with 10 bases between them. Germline V gives CDR1 SGHTA, CDR2 FQGNSA. The chain's CDR3 is CASREGVNTEAFF. Written as DNA, the CDR3 is TGTGCCAGCAGGGAGGGGGTCAACACTGAAGCTTTCTTT.

J is TRBJ1-3 and V is TRBV28; tentative D call: TRBD1 (6 bases). Germline V lookup: CDR1 MDHEN, CDR2 SYDVKM. The V end lost 6 bases, the J end lost 2 bases, and 14 bases lay between the germline ends. This CDR3 region has 15 residues. The CDR3 bases are TGTGCCAGCAGCGCTAGTTCAGGGGCTGGAAACACCATATATTTT. Translation gives CASSASSGAGNTIYF.

By proportion, this clone is large. The genes are TRBV2 and TRBJ1-4; perhaps TRBD1 as D (5 bases). The V gene lost 4 bases and the J gene lost 10 bases, with 19 bases spanning the gap. Germline CDR1 SNHLY, CDR2 FYNNEI. The CDR3 is 15 residues long. CDR3 in DNA: TGTGCCAGCAGTGGGGAAGGCCCCGGCCAGGGAAAACTGTTTTTT. It specifies CASSGEGPGQGKLFF.

The chain combines TRBV5-1 with TRBJ2-3; D not resolved. Germline CDR1 reads SGHRS; CDR2 reads YFSETQ. The CDR3 has 13 amino acids. Trimming removed 0 bases from V and 2 bases from J, with 4 bases in between. CDR3 in amino acids: CASSLGNTDTQYF. The DNA of the CDR3 is TGCGCCAGCAGCTTGGGTAACACAGATACGCAGTATTTT.

The rearrangement links TRBV6-6 to TRBJ2-7; the match to TRBD1 covers 7 bases. Germline CDR1 is MNHNY and CDR2 is SVGAGI (reference sequence). The CDR3 has 13 residues. With 5 bases clipped from V and 7 bases from J, the junction kept 8 bases outside the gene matches. The CDR3 DNA sequence: TGTGCCAGCAGTCCTAGACAGGGTCAAGAGCAGTACTTC. As protein: CASSPRQGQEQYF.

This clone was found a few times. The chain employs TRBV29-1 and TRBJ2-7; D is unresolved. Trimming left V 4 bases short and J 6 bases short, with 13 bases between. Per germline, CDR1 SQVTM and CDR2 ANQGSEA. The CDR3 covers 12 residues. CDR3 DNA sequence: TGCAGCGTTGGTCTGACAATGGGCGAGCAGTACTTC. Its translation is CSVGLTMGEQYF.

The V gene is TRBV7-8, the J gene TRBJ2-1; 7 bases are shared with TRBD2. The CDR3 is 15 amino acids. J gave up 7 bases and V 2 bases, and 8 bases lay outside the gene matches. The V gene's germline CDR1 is SGHVS and CDR2 FQNEAQ. CDR3 in DNA: TGTGCCAGCAGCTTAAGGGAGCGGGAAAGAAATGAGCAGTTCTTC. It specifies CASSLRERERNEQFF.

In its sample, this clone was seen once. The V gene is TRBV29-1, the J gene TRBJ1-5; 8 bases are a match to TRBD1. Trimming took 4 bases from V and 7 from J; bases not matched to a gene: 6. The CDR3 loop spans 13 amino acids. Per germline, CDR1 SQVTM and CDR2 ANQGSEA. The CDR3 bases are TGCAGCGTTGCTACAGGGGGGGGACAGCCCCAGCATTTT. Translation: CSVATGGGQPQHF.